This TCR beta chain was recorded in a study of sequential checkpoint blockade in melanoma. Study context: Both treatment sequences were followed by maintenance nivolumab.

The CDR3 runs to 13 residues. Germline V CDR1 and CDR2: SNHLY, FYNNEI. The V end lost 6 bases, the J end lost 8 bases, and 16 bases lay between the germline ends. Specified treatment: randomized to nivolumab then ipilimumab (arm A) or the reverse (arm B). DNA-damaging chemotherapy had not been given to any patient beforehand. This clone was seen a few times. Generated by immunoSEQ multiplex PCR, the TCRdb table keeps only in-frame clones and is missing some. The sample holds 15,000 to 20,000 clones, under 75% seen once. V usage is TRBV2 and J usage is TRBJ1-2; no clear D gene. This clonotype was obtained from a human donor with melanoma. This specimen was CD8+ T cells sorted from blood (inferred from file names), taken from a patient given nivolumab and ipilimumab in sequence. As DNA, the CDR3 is TGTGCCAGCAGCGTTAGGACTTCTCGGGGCTACACCTTC. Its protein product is CASSVRTSRGYTF. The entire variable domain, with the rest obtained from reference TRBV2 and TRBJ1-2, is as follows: EPEVTQTPSHQVTQMGQEVILRCVPISNHLYFYWYRQILGQKVEFLVSFYNNEISEKSEIFDDQFSVERPDGSNFTLKIRSTKLEDSAMYFCASSVRTSRGYTFGSGTRLTVV.